The 5 T cell receptor beta chains given below trace back to one sample, sequenced in a study of blood T cell repertoires in COVID-19. Measured with immunoSEQ multiplex PCR; TCRdb has only the in-frame clones, and not every one. The sample lists approximately 86,000 clones; approximately 80% were seen once. Material: peripheral blood. These receptors came from a woman in her sixties or seventies with acute or convalescent COVID-19.

This clone was picked up a small number of times. CDR3 region: CASRRTSGGYTGELFF. The DNA of the CDR3 is TGTGCCAGCAGACGGACTAGCGGGGGGTACACCGGGGAGCTGTTTTTT. This chain joins TRBV2 and TRBJ2-2, with TRBD2 identical over 14 bases. CDR3 length: 16 amino acids. Germline CDR1 and CDR2: SNHLY and FYNNEI. Trimming cost V 6 bases and J 3 bases; bases outside gene matches: 3.

The chain carries TRBV28 and TRBJ2-2, with D perhaps matching TRBD2 (5 bases). This CDR3 contains 15 residues. Trimming shortened V by 6 bases and J by 4 bases, and 15 bases separated the two germline ends. Germline CDR1 is MDHEN and CDR2 is SYDVKM. CDR3 DNA sequence: TGTGCCAGCAGGTCTGCGGGCCCGGCCACCGGGGAGCTGTTTTTT. It specifies CASRSAGPATGELFF.

The chain recombines TRBV30 with TRBJ1-2; D is ambiguous. CDR1 is GTSNPN, CDR2 SVGIG, per germline (reference sequence). The CDR3 is made up of 12 amino acids. V was trimmed by 4 bases and J by 4 bases, leaving 10 bases between them. The CDR3 reads CAWIRVGYGYTF. CDR3 DNA: TGTGCCTGGATTCGGGTGGGCTATGGCTACACCTTC.

The chain carries TRBV18 and TRBJ2-7, with D perhaps TRBD2 (7 bases). There are 16 residues in the CDR3. V was cut by 0 bases and J by 4 bases, with 16 bases left in between. In germline, CDR1 is KGHSH, CDR2 LQKENI. Here the CDR3 reads CASSPPFQGREYEQYF. CDR3 nucleotide sequence: TGTGCCAGCTCACCACCTTTCCAGGGGAGGGAGTACGAGCAGTACTTC.

J is TRBJ2-2 and V is TRBV6-5; 8 nucleotides align to TRBD2. V trimming: 2 bases; J trimming: 4 bases; junction bases outside the gene matches: 6. Germline V gene sequence: CDR1 MNHEY, CDR2 SVGAGI. The CDR3 consists of 16 residues. CDR3 residues: CASSYRAGGGTGELFF. CDR3 coding DNA: TGTGCCAGCAGTTACCGCGCGGGGGGTGGCACCGGGGAGCTGTTTTTT.